In its sample, the clone carrying this T cell receptor (beta chain) was seen a few times. The data were obtained in a study of beta chain features in type 1 diabetes. cDNA synthesis used the whole RNA isolate, giving expressed TCRB sequences. The assay was immunoSEQ multiplex PCR, and TCRdb's table has in-frame clones only and misses some. The repertoire includes under 900,000 clones, about a sixth of them detected once, and around 0.02% sits in the top ten. Trimming cost V 0 bases and J 6 bases, with 6 bases left between them. Germline CDR1 SGDLS, CDR2 YYNGEE. The CDR3 extends over 13 amino acids. A single heparinised blood sample, averaging approximately 0.12 L, was obtained per donor. Without exception, sorted populations had purity beyond 95%.

V usage is TRBV9 and J usage is TRBJ2-2; D is uncertain. The source material was naive CD4+ T cells from blood. The source of this sequence is a woman under 30 in good health. This chain's CDR3 is CASSVEIPGELFF. The CDR3 region has the DNA TGTGCCAGCAGCGTAGAGATTCCCGGGGAGCTGTTTTTT.